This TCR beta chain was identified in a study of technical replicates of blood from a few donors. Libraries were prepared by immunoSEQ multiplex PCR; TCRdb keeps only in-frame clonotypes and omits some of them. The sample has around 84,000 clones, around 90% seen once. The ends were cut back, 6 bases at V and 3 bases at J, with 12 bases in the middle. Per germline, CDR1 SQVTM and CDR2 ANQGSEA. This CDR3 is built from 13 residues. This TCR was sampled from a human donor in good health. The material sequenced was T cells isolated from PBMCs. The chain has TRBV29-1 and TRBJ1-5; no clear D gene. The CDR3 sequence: CSVEGQPNQPQHF. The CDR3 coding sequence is TGCAGCGTAGAGGGCCAACCCAATCAGCCCCAGCATTTT.